This T cell receptor (beta chain) was sequenced in a study of shared clonotypes between healthy human individuals. Each replicate PCR on the sorted subsets used approximately 180 ng DNA (around 30,000 T cell genomes). Profiled with immunoSEQ multiplex PCR; TCRdb holds only in-frame clones, not every one. The profile shows approximately 82,000 clones, roughly three fifths of them singletons. CD45RO+ cells plus CCR7-negative CD45RA+ TemRA cells formed CD8 memory. Germline CDR1 reads MGHRA; CDR2 reads YSYEKL. Trimming cost V 1 base and J 5 bases, with 18 bases left between them. This CDR3 is built from 17 residues. Whole-study results and caveats: Sequencing depth was predicted to influence how clonotypes are shared among donors. Rarefaction exposed incomplete sorted-subset sequencing despite large depth.

To note about this clone: The antigen remains undetermined.

Sequenced material: memory CD8+ T cells sorted from blood. Subset given: CD45RO+ cells pooled with CCR7-negative TemRA cells. This TCR was recovered from a man aged 25 to 40 in good health. The chain carries TRBV4-1 and TRBJ2-1; no reliable D call. CDR3 coding DNA: TGCGCCAGCAGCCAAGGATTTGGGCGAGTCTTAAACAATGAGCAGTTCTTC. It translates to CASSQGFGRVLNNEQFF.